Presented here are 24 T cell receptor beta chains from one specimen sequenced in a study of cytomegalovirus exposure and HLA in healthy donors. PCR amplification relied on 60 Vbeta primers (plus 13 Jbeta primers). TCRdb keeps only in-frame clones here, not all; method: immunoSEQ multiplex PCR. The repertoire has roughly 170,000 clones, roughly 80% of them found once; the top ten carry approximately 0.98%. The material sequenced was PBMCs. These TCRs come from a man aged 30-40 years in good health and CMV-seronegative.

The chain uses TRBV11-2 and TRBJ2-5; TRBD2 is a possible D gene (5 bases). CDR1 is SGHAT, CDR2 FQNNGV, per germline. Trimming cost V 8 bases and J 5 bases, with 18 bases left between them. CDR3 length: 14 residues. This chain's CDR3 is CASHPTRGSETQYF. CDR3 nucleotides: TGTGCCAGCCACCCGACTCGGGGATCGGAGACCCAGTACTTC.

This clone was counted only a few times. V usage is TRBV5-1 and J usage is TRBJ1-1, with 7 nucleotides matching TRBD1. The CDR3 is 15 amino acids. CDR1 is SGHRS and CDR2 is YFSETQ in the germline V gene. The trim removed 1 base at V and 5 bases at J, leaving 8 bases unmatched. CDR3 loop: CASSLTGEEETEAFF. DNA of the CDR3: TGCGCCAGCAGCTTGACAGGGGAAGAAGAGACTGAAGCTTTCTTT.

The chain carries TRBV6-5 and TRBJ2-3; 12 bases are shared with TRBD2. The CDR3 covers 13 residues. CDR1 and CDR2 from the germline V gene are MNHEY and SVGAGI. V gave up 10 bases and J gave up 7 bases; unmatched junction bases: 6. DNA of the CDR3: TGTGCCACCGAGACTAGCGGGAGTTATACGCAGTATTTT. This codes for CATETSGSYTQYF.

The J gene is TRBJ2-6, the V gene TRBV2; 8 positions agree with TRBD1. The ends lost 5 bases at V and 3 bases at J; junction bases unmatched: 9. Germline loops: CDR1 SNHLY, CDR2 FYNNEI. This CDR3 contains 17 residues. CDR3 in DNA: TGTGCCAGCAGTCCCGCAGGGGGCGCCTATGGGGCCAACGTCCTGACTTTC. Translated, it gives CASSPAGGAYGANVLTF.

The sample holds a few counts of this clone. This chain links TRBV5-6 with TRBJ2-7, with D possibly matching TRBD1 (6 bases). V lost 4 bases and J 13 bases, leaving 24 bases between the germline ends. The CDR3 is 14 residues long. Germline V lookup: CDR1 SGHDT, CDR2 YYEEEE. This CDR3 is CASSRARGTSWSYF. For the CDR3, the DNA is TGTGCCAGCAGCCGAGCCAGGGGTACGAGCTGGAGTTACTTC. The complete variable domain, with remaining parts taken from reference TRBV5-6 and TRBJ2-7, reads DAGVTQSPTHLIKTRGQQVTLRCSPKSGHDTVSWYQQALGQGPQFIFQYYEEEERQRGNFPDRFSGHQFPNYSSELNVNALLLGDSALYLCASSRARGTSWSYFGPGTRLTVT.

In nucleotides, the CDR3 is TGCGCCAGCAGCTTAACCCGGGAGTTAACTCCCGGGGAGCTGTTTTTT. Its protein is CASSLTRELTPGELFF. V usage is TRBV5-1 and J usage is TRBJ2-2; D possibly corresponds to TRBD2 (6 bases). The CDR3 is 16 residues long. Trimming removed 2 bases at V and 6 bases at J, with 17 bases between. Germline-derived CDR1 and CDR2 are SGHRS and YFSETQ.

The J gene is TRBJ2-7, the V gene TRBV5-4; D is possibly TRBD2 (5 bases). Germline V lookup: CDR1 SGHNT, CDR2 YYREEE (reference sequence). This CDR3 contains 13 residues. V lost 0 bases and J lost 6, with 10 bases in between. CDR3 loop: CASSLAGGLEQYF. DNA for the CDR3: TGTGCCAGCAGCTTGGCCGGAGGTCTCGAGCAGTACTTC.

This clone was observed once. V and J are TRBV28 and TRBJ1-1; 11 bases align to TRBD1. Germline CDR1 is MDHEN and CDR2 is SYDVKM. The J segment lost 3 bases and the V segment lost 7 bases, leaving 10 bases of the junction unmatched. CDR3 length: 16 residues. The CDR3 DNA reads as TGTGCCAGCACGGGACAGGGGGTCCGGGGGGACACTGAAGCTTTCTTT. Its protein product is CASTGQGVRGDTEAFF. Full variable domain (missing parts from reference TRBV28 and TRBJ1-1): DVKVTQSSRYLVKRTGEKVFLECVQDMDHENMFWYRQDPGLGLRLIYFSYDVKMKEKGDIPEGYSVSREKKERFSLILESASTNQTSMYLCASTGQGVRGDTEAFFGQGTRLTVV.

V is TRBV5-1 and J is TRBJ2-1, with 13 bases aligning to TRBD2. J was trimmed by 4 bases and V by 3 bases; bases with no gene match: 4. The germline gives CDR1 SGHRS, CDR2 YFSETQ. The CDR3 runs to 16 residues. The CDR3 DNA follows: TGCGCCAGCAGCTCGCCGGGACTAGCGGGATACAATGAGCAGTTCTTC. Protein sequence: CASSSPGLAGYNEQFF.

CDR3 protein: CASSLGLYGYTF. The CDR3 nucleotides read TGCGCCAGCAGCTTGGGGCTGTATGGCTACACCTTC. The chain couples TRBV5-1 to TRBJ1-2, with D uncertain. V lost 0 bases and J 5 bases, leaving 5 bases between the germline ends. Germline-derived CDR1 and CDR2 are SGHRS and YFSETQ. This CDR3 is built from 12 residues. The whole variable domain, remainder taken from reference TRBV5-1 and TRBJ1-2, is KAGVTQTPRYLIKTRGQQVTLSCSPISGHRSVSWYQQTPGQGLQFLFEYFSETQRNKGNFPGRFSGRQFSNSRSEMNVSTLELGDSALYLCASSLGLYGYTFGSGTRLTVV.

A note on this clone: The same CDR3 also results from other DNA sequences found in this sample. The chain couples TRBV27 to TRBJ2-2; D unresolved. The V gene's germline CDR1 is MNHEY and CDR2 SMNVEV (reference sequence). This CDR3 spans 11 amino acids. Deletions cut 6 bases from V and 5 bases from J, with 4 bases between. The CDR3 protein is CASSRTGELFF. The CDR3 DNA sequence: TGTGCCAGCAGCCGTACCGGGGAGCTGTTTTTT.

This clone occurred a few times. The chain employs TRBV19 and TRBJ1-1; D is uncertain. CDR3 length: 14 residues. Trimming took off 10 bases at V and 0 bases at J, with 15 bases between the two ends. From germline, CDR1 is LNHDA and CDR2 SQIVND (reference sequence). The CDR3 is CATRMRGMNTEAFF. CDR3 in DNA: TGTGCCACCAGGATGCGGGGAATGAACACTGAAGCTTTCTTT.

The J gene is TRBJ1-2, the V gene TRBV28; D is perhaps TRBD1 (5 bases). V shed 3 bases and J shed 0 bases, with 17 bases lying between them. The germline V gene encodes CDR1 MDHEN and CDR2 SYDVKM. The CDR3 is 17 amino acids. The CDR3 region is CASSFQGLNGPNYGYTF. Here the CDR3 DNA reads TGTGCCAGCAGTTTTCAGGGCCTAAACGGCCCTAACTATGGCTACACCTTC.

The chain is built from TRBV4-1 and TRBJ1-1; D is perhaps TRBD1 (6 bases). Germline lookup yields CDR1 MGHRA and CDR2 YSYEKL. The V and J ends lost 1 base and 1 base respectively, with 10 bases between them. The CDR3 length is 15 residues. The CDR3 spells CASSQVGAGNTEAFF. The CDR3 nucleotides read TGCGCCAGCAGCCAAGTGGGGGCGGGGAACACTGAAGCTTTCTTT.

V usage is TRBV6-5 and J usage is TRBJ1-4; 7 nucleotides agree with TRBD1. The CDR3 has 15 amino acids. V lost 6 bases, J lost 0 bases, and 4 bases stayed unmatched. From germline, CDR1 is MNHEY and CDR2 SVGAGI. This chain's CDR3 is CASSPDRATNEKLFF. The CDR3 DNA reads TGTGCCAGCAGCCCCGACAGGGCAACTAATGAAAAACTGTTTTTT.

CDR3 sequence (DNA): TGTGCCAGCAGCTCACCTCTTAGCGGGAGTACACTAGCCAAAAACATTCAGTACTTC. Its protein is CASSSPLSGSTLAKNIQYF. The genes are TRBV7-9 and TRBJ2-4; 9 bases align to TRBD2. Germline-derived CDR1 and CDR2 are SEHNR and FQNEAQ (reference sequence). The CDR3 has 19 amino acids. V shed 4 bases, J shed 0 bases, and the junction held 13 bases outside the gene matches.

A few counts support this clone. V is TRBV5-1 and J is TRBJ1-4; 7 bases are shared with TRBD1. The CDR3 is 14 amino acids. Germline lookup yields CDR1 SGHRS and CDR2 YFSETQ. The V segment lost 5 bases and the J segment 0 bases; nucleotides outside the gene matches: 1. Here the CDR3 reads CASRGQSTNEKLFF. The CDR3 region has the DNA TGCGCCAGCAGGGGACAGTCAACTAATGAAAAACTGTTTTTT.

V and J are TRBV19 and TRBJ2-3; 10 bases fit TRBD2. This CDR3 contains 15 residues. CDR1 LNHDA and CDR2 SQIVND come from the germline V gene (reference sequence). The V segment lost 7 bases and the J segment 5 bases; nucleotides outside the gene matches: 9. CDR3 amino acids: CASKSAGGPVDTQYF. DNA for the CDR3: TGTGCCAGTAAGTCAGCGGGAGGGCCGGTAGATACGCAGTATTTT.

The CDR3 is CASRIREGIYNEQFF. In nucleotides, the CDR3 is TGCGCCAGCAGAATTAGGGAGGGCATCTACAATGAGCAGTTCTTC. The chain joins TRBV4-1 to TRBJ2-1; TRBD2 matches 7 bases. Looked up from germline, CDR1 is MGHRA and CDR2 is YSYEKL. The CDR3 extends over 15 amino acids. The J segment lost 3 bases and the V segment lost 6 bases, leaving 8 bases of the junction unmatched.

Note on this clone: One end of the junction fails to match germline, which may point to a read error. The rearrangement joins TRBV10-3 to TRBJ2-1, with 16 bases matching TRBD2. The CDR3 is 16 residues long. Germline V lookup: CDR1 ENHRY, CDR2 SYGVKD. In DNA, the CDR3 is TGTGCCATCAGTGTCGGGACTAGCGGGAGGGACAACGAGCAGTTCTTC. This sequence encodes CAISVGTSGRDNEQFF.

The chain combines TRBV4-1 with TRBJ2-3; possible D gene TRBD2, 5 bases. The CDR3 is 18 residues long. Germline CDR1 is MGHRA and CDR2 is YSYEKL. V shed 2 bases and J shed 1 base, with 19 bases lying between them. The CDR3 nucleotides read TGCGCCAGCAGCCAAAGACTCAGCGAGGGATGGGGCACAGATACGCAGTATTTT. As protein: CASSQRLSEGWGTDTQYF.

The V gene is TRBV29-1, the J gene TRBJ2-7, with D perhaps matching TRBD1 (6 bases). CDR1 is SQVTM and CDR2 is ANQGSEA in the germline V gene. V was trimmed by 6 bases and J by 4 bases, leaving 16 bases between them. This CDR3 has 13 amino acids. The CDR3 DNA follows: TGCAGCGTCAAGGACAGACCGCTTTACGAGCAGTACTTC. Residues: CSVKDRPLYEQYF.

V usage is TRBV7-6 and J usage is TRBJ1-2, with TRBD1 matching 7 bases. The length of the CDR3 is 15 residues. Germline V gene data show CDR1 as SGHVS and CDR2 as FNYEAQ. Trimming at V came to 1 base and at J to 5 bases, leaving 7 bases not matched to a gene. The CDR3: CASSLGGDSKYGYTF. The CDR3 coding sequence is TGTGCCAGCAGCTTAGGGGGGGACAGTAAATATGGCTACACCTTC.

The rearrangement uses TRBV11-3 and TRBJ1-4; weak D call: TRBD1 (6 bases). This CDR3 has 14 amino acids. Germline CDR1 and CDR2: SGHNT and YENEEA. Trimming pared 5 bases from V and 3 bases from J, leaving 10 bases between. CDR3 protein: CASSTGSANEKLFF. The CDR3 DNA is TGTGCCAGCAGCACAGGGTCAGCTAATGAAAAACTGTTTTTT.